A selection of T cell receptor beta chains follows, all from one sample in a study of blood T cell repertoires in COVID-19. This table comes from immunoSEQ multiplex PCR, and its TCRdb copy is limited to in-frame clones, with some not included. Altogether roughly 81,000 clones are present, approximately 82% being singletons, with the ten largest covering about 2%. Material for sequencing was peripheral blood. These receptors all stem from a woman in her seventies with acute or convalescent COVID-19. The CDR3 runs from the conserved cysteine through the conserved F or W. The order of the fields is V gene, J gene, CDR3 length, CDR3 protein.

v_call: TRBV6-5; j_call: TRBJ2-3; cdr3_length: 14; cdr3_aa: CASSYDRGLDTQYF
v_call: TRBV11-3; j_call: TRBJ1-2; cdr3_length: 13; cdr3_aa: CASSLDRLDGYTF
v_call: TRBV11-2; j_call: TRBJ1-2; cdr3_length: 13; cdr3_aa: CASSLGQGDGYTF
v_call: TRBV6-6; j_call: TRBJ1-2; cdr3_length: 16; cdr3_aa: CASSYSFGTDLYGYTF
v_call: TRBV7-8; j_call: TRBJ1-2; cdr3_length: 16; cdr3_aa: CASSPGHASQGGGYTF
v_call: TRBV7-8; j_call: TRBJ2-5; cdr3_length: 15; cdr3_aa: CASSPRPDRGETQYF
v_call: TRBV5-4; j_call: TRBJ1-6; cdr3_length: 15; cdr3_aa: CASSRGTANNSPLHF
v_call: TRBV5-4; j_call: TRBJ2-4; cdr3_length: 14; cdr3_aa: CASSLRQGENIQYF
v_call: TRBV11-3; j_call: TRBJ1-2; cdr3_length: 16; cdr3_aa: CASSLDRGINPYGYTF
v_call: TRBV27; j_call: TRBJ1-1; cdr3_length: 14; cdr3_aa: CASSLGQINTEAFF
v_call: TRBV5-6; j_call: TRBJ2-1; cdr3_length: 13; cdr3_aa: CASSTIGYNEQFF
v_call: TRBV5-1; j_call: TRBJ2-1; cdr3_length: 15; cdr3_aa: CASSDGTFSYNEQFF
v_call: TRBV29-1; j_call: TRBJ2-7; cdr3_length: 13; cdr3_aa: CSVRDSSHYEQYF
v_call: TRBV2; j_call: TRBJ1-1; cdr3_length: 14; cdr3_aa: CASKAETGHTEAFF
v_call: TRBV27; j_call: TRBJ2-7; cdr3_length: 15; cdr3_aa: CASSFRGQGDYEQYF
v_call: TRBV2; j_call: TRBJ1-5; cdr3_length: 15; cdr3_aa: CASSGTVAGDQPQHF
v_call: TRBV7-3; j_call: TRBJ2-1; cdr3_length: 15; cdr3_aa: CASSGTSGAYNEQFF
v_call: TRBV6-6; j_call: TRBJ1-3; cdr3_length: 16; cdr3_aa: CASSYFGASSGNTIYF
v_call: TRBV5-1; j_call: TRBJ2-1; cdr3_length: 14; cdr3_aa: CASSRDRSYNEQFF
v_call: TRBV2; j_call: TRBJ1-1; cdr3_length: 13; cdr3_aa: CARLGQGAFEAFF
v_call: TRBV11-3; j_call: TRBJ1-1; cdr3_length: 14; cdr3_aa: CASSLWGENTEAFF
v_call: TRBV5-1; j_call: TRBJ2-1; cdr3_length: 17; cdr3_aa: CASSSLGVSGGYNEQFF
v_call: TRBV29-1; j_call: TRBJ2-7; cdr3_length: 17; cdr3_aa: CSVEGVFFGQGSYEQYF
v_call: TRBV19; j_call: TRBJ1-1; cdr3_length: 16; cdr3_aa: CASSIDLRGRGAEAFF
v_call: TRBV5-4; j_call: TRBJ1-1; cdr3_length: 13; cdr3_aa: CASSLTMNTEAFF
v_call: TRBV12-5; j_call: TRBJ1-4; cdr3_length: 15; cdr3_aa: CASGLARGVGEKLFF
v_call: TRBV28; j_call: TRBJ2-2; cdr3_length: 12; cdr3_aa: CASTYGTGELFF
v_call: TRBV5-1; j_call: TRBJ1-2; cdr3_length: 16; cdr3_aa: CASRHTVRAANYGYTF
v_call: TRBV12-3/TRBV12-4; j_call: TRBJ2-6; cdr3_length: 13; cdr3_aa: CASSRPGANVLTF
v_call: TRBV9; j_call: TRBJ2-1; cdr3_length: 16; cdr3_aa: CASSVAGSGGANEQFF
v_call: TRBV2; j_call: TRBJ2-5; cdr3_length: 14; cdr3_aa: CASRYTSGGETQYF
v_call: TRBV7-2; j_call: TRBJ2-7; cdr3_length: 18; cdr3_aa: CASSLRLAGGLEAYEQYF
v_call: TRBV5-1; j_call: TRBJ2-7; cdr3_length: 16; cdr3_aa: CASSIQPGTGLSEQYF
v_call: TRBV5-6; j_call: TRBJ2-4; cdr3_length: 14; cdr3_aa: CASSLKGRGYIQYF
v_call: TRBV3-1/TRBV3-2; j_call: TRBJ1-3; cdr3_length: 15; cdr3_aa: CASSRMTGSGNTIYF
v_call: TRBV28; j_call: TRBJ1-6; cdr3_length: 14; cdr3_aa: CASSTTTVNSPLHF
v_call: TRBV28; j_call: TRBJ2-7; cdr3_length: 15; cdr3_aa: CASRLGTSGGYEQYF
v_call: TRBV5-1; j_call: TRBJ2-7; cdr3_length: 12; cdr3_aa: CASSGTGYEQYF
v_call: TRBV5-1; j_call: TRBJ2-1; cdr3_length: 13; cdr3_aa: CASSVAGGNEQFF
v_call: TRBV18; j_call: TRBJ2-6; cdr3_length: 20; cdr3_aa: CASSLSPGGGIVSGANVLTF
v_call: TRBV10-2; j_call: TRBJ1-2; cdr3_length: 12; cdr3_aa: CAGGGSPDGYTF
v_call: TRBV11-2; j_call: TRBJ2-1; cdr3_length: 15; cdr3_aa: CASNLLAGGYNEQFF
v_call: TRBV7-3; j_call: TRBJ2-1; cdr3_length: 15; cdr3_aa: CASSPGTGVGVEQFF
v_call: TRBV9; j_call: TRBJ2-3; cdr3_length: 17; cdr3_aa: CASSQVPGLAGSDTQYF
v_call: TRBV5-6; j_call: TRBJ1-1; cdr3_length: 15; cdr3_aa: CASSFWDRSNTEAFF
v_call: TRBV30; j_call: TRBJ1-4; cdr3_length: 11; cdr3_aa: CASPRGEKLFF
v_call: TRBV6-5; j_call: TRBJ1-1; cdr3_length: 15; cdr3_aa: CASSYQDRVNTEAFF
v_call: TRBV30; j_call: TRBJ2-7; cdr3_length: 16; cdr3_aa: CAWSDKGGVRSYEQYF
v_call: TRBV5-4; j_call: TRBJ2-1; cdr3_length: 15; cdr3_aa: CASSISGGGYNEQFF
v_call: TRBV6-2/TRBV6-3; j_call: TRBJ2-1; cdr3_length: 13; cdr3_aa: CASSADSYNEQFF
v_call: TRBV2; j_call: TRBJ1-3; cdr3_length: 13; cdr3_aa: CASAQGFGNTIYF
v_call: TRBV2; j_call: TRBJ1-1; cdr3_length: 15; cdr3_aa: CASRDTQDRVPEAFF
v_call: TRBV30; j_call: TRBJ2-3; cdr3_length: 13; cdr3_aa: CAWSPGGGDTQYF
v_call: TRBV3-1/TRBV3-2; j_call: TRBJ2-2; cdr3_length: 13; cdr3_aa: CASSRGHRGELFF
v_call: TRBV5-1; j_call: TRBJ2-5; cdr3_length: 15; cdr3_aa: CASTLAGGRQETQYF
v_call: TRBV9; j_call: TRBJ1-2; cdr3_length: 14; cdr3_aa: CASTPGQSNYGYTF
v_call: TRBV4-1; j_call: TRBJ2-5; cdr3_length: 16; cdr3_aa: CASSQEPPTGQETQYF
v_call: TRBV7-6; j_call: TRBJ1-2; cdr3_length: 15; cdr3_aa: CASSYRQGDIYGYTF
v_call: TRBV18; j_call: TRBJ2-2; cdr3_length: 13; cdr3_aa: CASSPSDRSLLFF
v_call: TRBV6-1; j_call: TRBJ1-2; cdr3_length: 15; cdr3_aa: CASSENGGAFYGYTF